The 17 T cell receptor beta chains reported below all come from one sample, sequenced in a study of blood T cell repertoires in COVID-19. Data came from immunoSEQ multiplex PCR; TCRdb stores just in-frame clones and leaves some out. The table records 350,000 to 450,000 clones, roughly 91% of them present only once. The source material was PBMCs or T cells enriched from blood (not recorded which). The receptors here all came from a woman under 40 who had recovered from COVID-19.

The chain uses TRBV3-1 (or the pseudogene TRBV3-2) and TRBJ1-1; D is unresolved. The CDR3 runs 15 residues. The V gene lost 2 bases and the J gene lost 0 bases, with 10 bases spanning the gap. The germline CDR1 and CDR2 sequences are LGHDT and YNNKEL (reference sequence). CDR3 sequence reads: CASSQTDYMNTEAFF. DNA for the CDR3: TGTGCCAGCAGCCAAACAGATTACATGAACACTGAAGCTTTCTTT.

The chain has TRBV30 and TRBJ1-1; 7 bases agree with TRBD1. Losses at the gene ends were 3 bases for V and 1 base for J; bases not matched to a gene: 11. Germline values: CDR1 GTSNPN, CDR2 SVGIG (reference sequence). The CDR3 covers 16 residues. The CDR3 protein is CAWRQDRAGSNTEAFF. DNA of the CDR3: TGTGCCTGGAGACAAGACAGGGCAGGTTCGAACACTGAAGCTTTCTTT.

V usage is TRBV12-3 or TRBV12-4 and J usage is TRBJ1-2; maybe TRBD1 (5 bases). The V gene lost 6 bases and the J gene lost 8 bases, with 13 bases spanning the gap. The CDR3 is 12 residues long. The CDR3 DNA reads TGTGCCAGCAGACCCCACAGGAGAGGCTACACCTTC. Translating gives CASRPHRRGYTF.

V and J are TRBV28 and TRBJ2-7; TRBD2 matches at 10 bases. Germline V CDR1 and CDR2: MDHEN, SYDVKM. There are 16 residues in the CDR3. Trimming at V came to 3 bases and at J to 0 bases, leaving 5 bases not matched to a gene. The CDR3 loop reads CASSLASGGSSYEQYF. CDR3 nucleotide sequence: TGTGCCAGCAGTTTGGCTAGCGGGGGAAGCTCCTACGAGCAGTACTTC.

This chain connects TRBV5-1 to TRBJ1-2; 8 nucleotides agree with TRBD1. The junction had 8 bases not matched to a gene; V was cut back by 0 bases and J by 1 base. CDR1 and CDR2 from the germline V gene are SGHRS and YFSETQ. CDR3 size: 17 residues. In DNA form, the CDR3 reads TGCGCCAGCAGCTTGGAATTGGGACAGGCTTTTAACTATGGCTACACCTTC. It yields the protein CASSLELGQAFNYGYTF.

This chain joins TRBV5-1 and TRBJ2-1; TRBD2 aligns across 7 bases. Germline V gives CDR1 SGHRS, CDR2 YFSETQ. With 5 bases clipped from V and 4 bases from J, the junction kept 3 bases outside the gene matches. This CDR3 contains 13 residues. The CDR3 loop is CASRGGGYNEQFF. CDR3 nucleotide sequence: TGCGCCAGCAGGGGCGGGGGATACAATGAGCAGTTCTTC.

The chain joins TRBV29-1 to TRBJ1-2, with a weak D call TRBD1 (6 bases). CDR3 length: 13 amino acids. V dropped 4 bases and J dropped 2 bases, with 11 bases sitting between them. Germline CDR1 SQVTM, CDR2 ANQGSEA. CDR3 sequence reads: CSVATGWNYGYTF. CDR3 sequence (DNA): TGCAGCGTTGCAACAGGGTGGAACTATGGCTACACCTTC.

The rearrangement joins TRBV6-5 to TRBJ2-7; 9 nucleotides line up with TRBD2. V gave up 6 bases and J gave up 6 bases; unmatched junction bases: 6. CDR3 length: 13 residues. Germline CDR1 reads MNHEY; CDR2 reads SVGAGI. CDR3 DNA: TGTGCCAGCAGAGCCGGGACTAGCTCCGAGCAGTACTTC. This gives the protein CASRAGTSSEQYF.

The V gene is TRBV2, the J gene TRBJ1-1; unclear D gene. This CDR3 comprises 12 residues. V lost 6 bases, J lost 3 bases, and 8 bases lay in between. Germline CDR1 and CDR2: SNHLY and FYNNEI. CDR3 sequence reads: CASSQLDTEAFF. CDR3 nucleotides: TGTGCCAGCAGCCAACTTGACACTGAAGCTTTCTTT.

The chain carries TRBV7-9 and TRBJ2-3; the match to TRBD2 covers 10 bases. V lost 4 bases to trimming and J lost 2 bases; unmatched junction nucleotides: 6. The CDR3 is 16 amino acids. CDR1 is SEHNR, CDR2 FQNEAQ, per germline (reference sequence). CDR3 coding DNA: TGTGCCAGCAGCTCAAATGGACTAGCGGTCACAGATACGCAGTATTTT. It translates to CASSSNGLAVTDTQYF.

This chain uses TRBV12-3 or TRBV12-4 with TRBJ1-4, with no clear D. This CDR3 comprises 13 residues. V dropped 6 bases and J dropped 8 bases, with 13 bases sitting between them. CDR3 sequence: CASSPLGVEKLFF. CDR3 coding DNA: TGTGCCAGCAGCCCCCTCGGGGTGGAAAAACTGTTTTTT.

J is TRBJ2-2 and V is TRBV28; maybe TRBD1 (7 bases). CDR1 is MDHEN, CDR2 SYDVKM, per germline. The CDR3 totals 14 residues. V was pared by 7 bases and J by 7 bases, with 16 bases between. The CDR3 nucleotides are TGTGCCAGCACATCGGAGGGGGCGGGCGGGGAGCTGTTTTTT. Amino acid sequence: CASTSEGAGGELFF.

This clone was observed once. Different DNA sequences within this sample yield the same CDR3. This chain joins TRBV27 and TRBJ2-3, with 9 bases that match TRBD2. Looked up from germline, CDR1 is MNHEY and CDR2 is SMNVEV (reference sequence). The CDR3 sequence is 15 residues long. V gave up 5 bases and J gave up 1 base; unmatched junction bases: 4. CDR3 sequence reads: CASSPIAGGTDTQYF. Here the CDR3 DNA reads TGTGCCAGCAGTCCAATAGCGGGAGGCACAGATACGCAGTATTTT.

CDR3 region: CASSLSPVGQGKKYGYTF. CDR3 DNA: TGCGCCAGCAGCTTAAGCCCGGTGGGACAGGGAAAGAAGTATGGCTACACCTTC. This rearrangement joins TRBV5-1 to TRBJ1-2, with 9 bases that match TRBD1. This CDR3 has 18 residues. Germline V CDR1 and CDR2: SGHRS, YFSETQ. Unmatched junction bases numbered 16, after V lost 2 bases and J lost 5 bases.

The chain carries TRBV9 and TRBJ1-1; 7 bases agree with TRBD1. CDR3 length: 16 amino acids. V trimming: 0 bases; J trimming: 0 bases; junction bases outside the gene matches: 5. Germline V gene sequence: CDR1 SGDLS, CDR2 YYNGEE. For the CDR3, the DNA is TGTGCCAGCAGCGTAGCCGGGGGACAGCTGAACACTGAAGCTTTCTTT. It specifies CASSVAGGQLNTEAFF.

The chain has TRBV7-9 and TRBJ1-2; tentative D call: TRBD1 (6 bases). The CDR3 spans 14 residues. Germline V gene sequence: CDR1 SEHNR, CDR2 FQNEAQ (reference sequence). Trimming removed 4 bases at V and 4 bases at J, with 13 bases between. The CDR3 loop is CASSWTDRSYGYTF. In DNA form, the CDR3 reads TGTGCCAGCAGCTGGACGGACAGAAGCTATGGCTACACCTTC.

The J gene is TRBJ1-4, the V gene TRBV7-9; 7 bases are shared with TRBD1. Trimming removed 1 base from V and 8 bases from J; junction bases left unmatched: 7. There are 15 residues in the CDR3. Germline V gene sequence: CDR1 SEHNR, CDR2 FQNEAQ (reference sequence). CDR3 protein: CASSLGDRAHEKLFF. The DNA of the CDR3 is TGTGCCAGCAGCTTAGGTGACAGGGCCCACGAAAAACTGTTTTTT.